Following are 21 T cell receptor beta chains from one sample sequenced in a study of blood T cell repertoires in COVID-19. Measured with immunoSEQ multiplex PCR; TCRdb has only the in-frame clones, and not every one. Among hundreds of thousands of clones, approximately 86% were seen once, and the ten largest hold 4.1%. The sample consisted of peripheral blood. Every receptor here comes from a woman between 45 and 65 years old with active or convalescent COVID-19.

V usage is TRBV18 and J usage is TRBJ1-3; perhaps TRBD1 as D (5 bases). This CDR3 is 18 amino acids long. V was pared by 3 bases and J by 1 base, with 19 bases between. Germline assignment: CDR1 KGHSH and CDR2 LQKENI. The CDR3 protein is CASSPIWTGDFSGNTIYF. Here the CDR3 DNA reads TGTGCCAGCTCACCGATTTGGACTGGGGACTTTTCTGGAAACACCATATATTTT.

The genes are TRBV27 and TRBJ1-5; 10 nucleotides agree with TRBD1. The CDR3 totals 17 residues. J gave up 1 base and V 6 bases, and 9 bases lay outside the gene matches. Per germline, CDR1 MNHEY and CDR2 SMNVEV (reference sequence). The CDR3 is CASRPDRGFRSNQPQHF. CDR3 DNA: TGTGCCAGCAGGCCGGACAGGGGGTTCAGGAGCAATCAGCCCCAGCATTTT.

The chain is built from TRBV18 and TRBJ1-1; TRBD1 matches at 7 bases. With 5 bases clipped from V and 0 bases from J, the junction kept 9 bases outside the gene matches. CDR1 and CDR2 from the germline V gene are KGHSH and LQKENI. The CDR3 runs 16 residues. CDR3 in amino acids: CASSARTGFMNTEAFF. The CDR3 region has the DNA TGTGCCAGCTCAGCACGGACAGGCTTCATGAACACTGAAGCTTTCTTT.

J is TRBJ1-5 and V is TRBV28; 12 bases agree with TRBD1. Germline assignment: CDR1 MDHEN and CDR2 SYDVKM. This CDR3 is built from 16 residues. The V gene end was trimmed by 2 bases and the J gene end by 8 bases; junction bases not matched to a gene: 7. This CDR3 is CASSLGGTGGLKPQHF. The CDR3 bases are TGTGCCAGCAGTTTAGGAGGGACAGGGGGCTTAAAGCCCCAGCATTTT.

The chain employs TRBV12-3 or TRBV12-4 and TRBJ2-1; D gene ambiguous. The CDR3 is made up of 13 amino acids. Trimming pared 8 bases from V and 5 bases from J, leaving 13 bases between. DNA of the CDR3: TGTGCCAGCGGCGGAGAGTTTAACAATGAGCAGTTCTTC. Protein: CASGGEFNNEQFF.

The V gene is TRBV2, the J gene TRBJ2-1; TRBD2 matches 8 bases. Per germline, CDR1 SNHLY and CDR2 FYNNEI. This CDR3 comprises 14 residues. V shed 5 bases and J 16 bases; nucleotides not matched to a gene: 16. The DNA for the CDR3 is TGTGCCAGCAGTTGGAGACAGGCCGAACTAGCGGAATTCTTC. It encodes CASSWRQAELAEFF.

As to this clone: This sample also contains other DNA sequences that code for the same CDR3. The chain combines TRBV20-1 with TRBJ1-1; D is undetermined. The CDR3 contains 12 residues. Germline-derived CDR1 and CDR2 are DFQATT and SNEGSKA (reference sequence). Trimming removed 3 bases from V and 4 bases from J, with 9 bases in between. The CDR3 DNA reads TGCAGTGCTAGTCTCCGGGGCACTGAAGCTTTCTTT. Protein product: CSASLRGTEAFF.

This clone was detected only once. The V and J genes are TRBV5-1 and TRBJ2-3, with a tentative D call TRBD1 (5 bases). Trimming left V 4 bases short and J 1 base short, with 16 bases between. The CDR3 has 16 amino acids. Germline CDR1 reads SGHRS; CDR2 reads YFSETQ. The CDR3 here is CASSPRPSQGTDTQYF. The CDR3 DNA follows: TGCGCCAGCAGCCCCCGTCCATCACAGGGCACAGATACGCAGTATTTT.

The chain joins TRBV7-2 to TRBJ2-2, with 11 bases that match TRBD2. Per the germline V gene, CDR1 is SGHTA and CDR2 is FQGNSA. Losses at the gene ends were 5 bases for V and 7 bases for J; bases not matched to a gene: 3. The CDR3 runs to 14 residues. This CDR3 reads CASSTGLAGGELFF. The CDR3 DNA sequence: TGTGCCAGCAGCACTGGACTAGCGGGCGGGGAGCTGTTTTTT.

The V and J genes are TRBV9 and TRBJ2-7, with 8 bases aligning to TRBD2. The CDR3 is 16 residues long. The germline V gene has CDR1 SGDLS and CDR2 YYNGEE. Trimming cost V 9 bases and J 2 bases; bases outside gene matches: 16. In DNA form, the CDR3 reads TGTGCCACCCGAAAAGATAGGGGACTAGGGCCCTACGAGCAGTACTTC. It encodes CATRKDRGLGPYEQYF.

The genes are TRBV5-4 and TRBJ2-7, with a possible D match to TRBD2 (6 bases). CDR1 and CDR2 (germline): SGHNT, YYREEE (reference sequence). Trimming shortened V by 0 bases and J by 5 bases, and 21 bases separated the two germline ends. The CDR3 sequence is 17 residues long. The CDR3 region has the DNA TGTGCCAGCAGCTTGGAGGGGTGGGCGACTAGATATAACGAGCAGTACTTC. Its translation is CASSLEGWATRYNEQYF.

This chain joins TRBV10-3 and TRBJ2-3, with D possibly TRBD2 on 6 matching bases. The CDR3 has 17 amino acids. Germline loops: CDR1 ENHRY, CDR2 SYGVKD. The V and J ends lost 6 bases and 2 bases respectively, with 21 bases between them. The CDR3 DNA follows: TGTGCCATCAGCCCCGGGACTCATGGTAGAACCACAGATACGCAGTATTTT. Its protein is CAISPGTHGRTTDTQYF.

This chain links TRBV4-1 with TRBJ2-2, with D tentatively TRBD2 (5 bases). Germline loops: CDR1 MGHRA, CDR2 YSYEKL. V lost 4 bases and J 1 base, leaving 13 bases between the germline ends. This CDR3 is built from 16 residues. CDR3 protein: CASSPFGEGNTGELFF. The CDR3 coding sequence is TGCGCCAGCAGCCCGTTCGGGGAAGGGAACACCGGGGAGCTGTTTTTT.

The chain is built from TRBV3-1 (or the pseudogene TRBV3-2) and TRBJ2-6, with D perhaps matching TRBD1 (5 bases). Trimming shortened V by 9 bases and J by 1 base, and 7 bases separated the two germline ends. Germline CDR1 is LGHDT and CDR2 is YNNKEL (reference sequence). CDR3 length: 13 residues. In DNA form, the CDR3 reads TGTGCCAGTAGGGGATCTGGGGCCAACGTCCTGACTTTC. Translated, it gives CASRGSGANVLTF.

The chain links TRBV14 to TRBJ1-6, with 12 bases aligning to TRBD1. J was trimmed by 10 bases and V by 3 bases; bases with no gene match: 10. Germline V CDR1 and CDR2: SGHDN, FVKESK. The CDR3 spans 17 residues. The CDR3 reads CASSHPGQGAIGSPLHF. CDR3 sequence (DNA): TGTGCCAGCAGCCACCCGGGACAGGGGGCGATAGGATCACCCCTCCACTTT.

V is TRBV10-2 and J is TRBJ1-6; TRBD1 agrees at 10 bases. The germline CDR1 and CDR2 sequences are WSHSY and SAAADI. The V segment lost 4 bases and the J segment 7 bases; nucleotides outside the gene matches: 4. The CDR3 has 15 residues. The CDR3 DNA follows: TGCGCCAGCAGTGGCCCGGGACAGGGGAATTCACCCCTCCACTTT. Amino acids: CASSGPGQGNSPLHF.

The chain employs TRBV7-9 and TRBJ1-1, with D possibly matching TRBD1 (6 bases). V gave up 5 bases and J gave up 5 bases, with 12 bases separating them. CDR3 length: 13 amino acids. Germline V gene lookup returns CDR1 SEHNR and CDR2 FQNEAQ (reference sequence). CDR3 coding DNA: TGTGCCAGCAGCCAATTTACAGGGACTGAAGCTTTCTTT. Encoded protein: CASSQFTGTEAFF.

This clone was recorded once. CDR3 region: CASSPEFGGGATEAFF. DNA of the CDR3: TGCGCCAGCAGCCCAGAATTCGGAGGGGGGGCCACTGAAGCTTTCTTT. The chain links TRBV5-1 to TRBJ1-1; TRBD1 is a possible D gene (6 bases). Germline V lookup: CDR1 SGHRS, CDR2 YFSETQ. The CDR3 is 16 amino acids. V was pared by 4 bases and J by 4 bases, with 20 bases between.

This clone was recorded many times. CDR3 DNA sequence: TGTGCCAGCTCACCAGGAGGGTTGCAAGAAGCTTTCTTT. It encodes CASSPGGLQEAFF. This chain uses TRBV18 with TRBJ1-1; no definite D call. The CDR3 totals 13 residues. Deletions cut 2 bases from V and 8 bases from J, with 12 bases between. In germline, CDR1 is KGHSH, CDR2 LQKENI.

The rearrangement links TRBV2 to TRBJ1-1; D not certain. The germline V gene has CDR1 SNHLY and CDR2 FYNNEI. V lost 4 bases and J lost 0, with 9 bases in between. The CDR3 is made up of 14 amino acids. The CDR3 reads CASSVQQLNTEAFF. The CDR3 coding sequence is TGTGCCAGCAGTGTACAACAGCTGAACACTGAAGCTTTCTTT.

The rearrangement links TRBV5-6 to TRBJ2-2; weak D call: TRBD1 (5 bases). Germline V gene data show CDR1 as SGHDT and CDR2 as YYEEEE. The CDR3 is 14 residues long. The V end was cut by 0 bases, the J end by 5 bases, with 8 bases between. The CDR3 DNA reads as TGTGCCAGCAGCTTGGGAACAGGTACCGGGGAGCTGTTTTTT. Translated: CASSLGTGTGELFF. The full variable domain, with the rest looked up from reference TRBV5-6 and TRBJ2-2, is DAGVTQSPTHLIKTRGQQVTLRCSPKSGHDTVSWYQQALGQGPQFIFQYYEEEERQRGNFPDRFSGHQFPNYSSELNVNALLLGDSALYLCASSLGTGTGELFFGEGSRLTVL.